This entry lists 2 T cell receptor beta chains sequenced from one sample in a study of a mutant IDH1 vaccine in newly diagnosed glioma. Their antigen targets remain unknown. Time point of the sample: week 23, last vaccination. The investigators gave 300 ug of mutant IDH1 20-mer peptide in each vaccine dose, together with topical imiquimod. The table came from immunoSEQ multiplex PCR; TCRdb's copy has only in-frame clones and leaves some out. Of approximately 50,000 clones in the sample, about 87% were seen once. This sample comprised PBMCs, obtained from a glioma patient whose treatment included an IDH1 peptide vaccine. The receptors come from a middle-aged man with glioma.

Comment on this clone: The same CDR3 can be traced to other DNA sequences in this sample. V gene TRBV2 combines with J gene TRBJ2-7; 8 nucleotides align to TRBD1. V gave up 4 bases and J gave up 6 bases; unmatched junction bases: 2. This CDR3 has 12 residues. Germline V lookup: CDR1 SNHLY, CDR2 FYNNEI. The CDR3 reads CASSGQGSEQYF. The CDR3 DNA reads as TGTGCCAGCAGTGGACAGGGGAGCGAGCAGTACTTC.

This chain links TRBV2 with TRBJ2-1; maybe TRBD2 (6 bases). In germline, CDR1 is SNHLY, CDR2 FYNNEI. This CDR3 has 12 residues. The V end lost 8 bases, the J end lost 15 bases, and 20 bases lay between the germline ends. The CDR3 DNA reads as TGTGCCAGCCGATTTGATAGCGGCCCGTGGTTCTTC. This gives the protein CASRFDSGPWFF.